This T cell receptor (beta chain) derives from a study of blood T cell repertoires in COVID-19. Study context: Acute and convalescent COVID-19 samples came from the United States, Italy and Spain. T cells, B-cell-depleted T cells, or PBMCs supplied cDNA or gDNA.

CDR1 and CDR2 from the germline V gene are KGHDR and SFDVKD. Trimming left V 5 bases short and J 7 bases short, with 16 bases between. CDR3 length equals 14 residues. Original methodology: Scientists estimated how many nucleated cells there were by amplifying reference gene primers. Measured with immunoSEQ multiplex PCR; TCRdb has only the in-frame clones, and not every one. For V, J and clone size, that table is used; D and trimming come from the DNA. The repertoire holds over 200,000 clones, with approximately 89% as singletons. The clonotype comes from a woman aged 40 to 50 with acute or convalescent COVID-19. Sequences were obtained from peripheral blood. The chain has TRBV24-1 and TRBJ1-2; weak D call: TRBD1 (5 bases). CDR3 bases: TGTGCCACCAGTGGAGGCCGACGGGGGAGTGGCTACACCTTC. Translation gives CATSGGRRGSGYTF.